One sample yielded the 24 T cell receptor beta chains listed below, sequenced in a study of shared T cell receptors in the human thymus. Measured with immunoSEQ multiplex PCR; TCRdb has only the in-frame clones, and not every one. The data hold some 400,000 clones, with roughly 94% observed a single time. Specimen: thymocytes. The origin of the receptors is a human donor.

The chain uses TRBV4-2 and TRBJ2-7; weak D call: TRBD2 (6 bases). CDR1 is LGHNA and CDR2 is YNFKEQ in the germline V gene. The CDR3 is 17 residues long. Trimming stripped 4 bases from V and 1 base from J, with 20 bases between. Written as DNA, the CDR3 is TGTGCCAGCAGCCCGACTCCCCGTGCGGGGAAATCCTACGAGCAGTACTTC. This translates into CASSPTPRAGKSYEQYF.

Points on this clone: Lacking the conserved final phenylalanine or tryptophan, this CDR3 likely reflects a read error. The chain couples TRBV6-5 to TRBJ2-7; D is possibly TRBD2 (6 bases). The CDR3 consists of 13 residues. V was clipped by 6 bases and J by 0 bases, with 9 bases between them. Germline lookup yields CDR1 MNHEY and CDR2 SVGAGI. The CDR3 here is CASRRDSSYEQYL. The CDR3 coding sequence is TGTGCCAGCAGAAGGGACTCCTCCTACGAGCAGTACCTC.

V is TRBV19 and J is TRBJ1-5, with D maybe TRBD1 (6 bases). V lost 2 bases, J lost 0 bases, and 17 bases lay in between. This CDR3 contains 18 residues. Germline V gene lookup returns CDR1 LNHDA and CDR2 SQIVND (reference sequence). The CDR3 here is CASSILAGVGYSNQPQHF. The CDR3 nucleotides are TGTGCCAGTAGTATACTGGCAGGGGTGGGATATAGCAATCAGCCCCAGCATTTT.

V usage is TRBV7-2 and J usage is TRBJ1-1; TRBD1 matches 10 bases. J was trimmed by 1 base and V by 3 bases; bases with no gene match: 5. CDR3 length: 16 amino acids. Germline CDR1 is SGHTA and CDR2 is FQGNSA. The CDR3 reads CASSLGQGPPNTEAFF. CDR3 nucleotides: TGTGCCAGCAGCTTGGGACAGGGGCCCCCGAACACTGAAGCTTTCTTT.

The genes are TRBV28 and TRBJ2-1; 9 bases map to TRBD2. Germline assignment: CDR1 MDHEN and CDR2 SYDVKM. The V segment lost 7 bases and the J segment 3 bases; nucleotides outside the gene matches: 7. The CDR3 consists of 15 residues. CDR3 coding DNA: TGTGCCAGCACCATTAGCGGGAGCGTCTACAATGAGCAGTTCTTC. Its translation: CASTISGSVYNEQFF.

The rearrangement uses TRBV15 and TRBJ2-7; a weak D match, TRBD2 (6 bases). This CDR3 is 14 amino acids long. Germline V gene data show CDR1 as LNHNV and CDR2 as YYDKDF (reference sequence). V gave up 5 bases and J gave up 0 bases, with 11 bases separating them. CDR3 sequence: CATSSARGSYEQYF. As DNA, the CDR3 is TGTGCCACCAGCTCAGCGCGGGGCTCCTACGAGCAGTACTTC.

The V and J genes are TRBV28 and TRBJ2-1, with TRBD2 matching 14 bases. The CDR3 is 20 amino acids. V was clipped by 5 bases and J by 3 bases; unmatched bases: 15. From germline, CDR1 is MDHEN and CDR2 SYDVKM. In DNA form, the CDR3 reads TGTGCCAGCAGTACGACCCGACTAGCGGGAGGGCCCAATATCTACAATGAGCAGTTCTTC. Residues: CASSTTRLAGGPNIYNEQFF.

The genes are TRBV12-5 and TRBJ2-2; 9 nucleotides align to TRBD2. The V gene's germline CDR1 is LGHNT and CDR2 FRNRAP. The ends lost 0 bases at V and 1 base at J; junction bases unmatched: 0. This CDR3 is 16 amino acids long. CDR3 sequence (DNA): TGTGCTAGTGGTTTGGTTAGCGGGAGGAACACCGGGGAGCTGTTTTTT. This codes for CASGLVSGRNTGELFF. Full variable domain (missing parts from reference TRBV12-5 and TRBJ2-2): DARVTQTPRHKVTEMGQEVTMRCQPILGHNTVFWYRQTMMQGLELLAYFRNRAPLDDSGMPKDRFSAEMPDATLATLKIQPSEPRDSAVYFCASGLVSGRNTGELFFGEGSRLTVL.

This rearrangement joins TRBV30 to TRBJ1-2; a possible D gene is TRBD1 (5 bases). This CDR3 has 16 residues. Germline V gene data show CDR1 as GTSNPN and CDR2 as SVGIG (reference sequence). V lost 0 bases and J 4 bases, leaving 18 bases between the germline ends. The CDR3 nucleotides read TGTGCCTGGAGTGTAGCCGGGGGGGTTGGAGCCTATGGCTACACCTTC. As protein: CAWSVAGGVGAYGYTF.

The rearrangement uses TRBV5-4 and TRBJ1-1, with D possibly TRBD1 on 5 matching bases. Germline CDR1 SGHNT, CDR2 YYREEE (reference sequence). This CDR3 contains 16 residues. Trimming shortened V by 0 bases and J by 1 base, and 13 bases separated the two germline ends. This CDR3 is CASSLGQRRKNTEAFF. As DNA, the CDR3 is TGTGCCAGCAGCTTGGGACAGAGACGAAAGAACACTGAAGCTTTCTTT.

The V and J genes are TRBV5-6 and TRBJ1-2; TRBD1 matches 7 bases. Germline V lookup: CDR1 SGHDT, CDR2 YYEEEE. The CDR3 consists of 13 residues. Trimming took 0 bases from V and 5 from J; bases not matched to a gene: 1. CDR3 sequence (DNA): TGTGCCAGCAGCTTGGACAGGGGTTATGGCTACACCTTC. Translation gives CASSLDRGYGYTF.

V usage is TRBV5-1 and J usage is TRBJ2-1; TRBD2 aligns across 13 bases. CDR3 size: 17 residues. V gave up 4 bases and J gave up 4 bases; unmatched junction bases: 8. The germline CDR1 and CDR2 sequences are SGHRS and YFSETQ. As DNA, the CDR3 is TGCGCCAGCAGCGGTTGGACTAGCGGGAGTGGTTACAATGAGCAGTTCTTC. It is translated as CASSGWTSGSGYNEQFF. Full variable domain (remainder filled in from reference TRBV5-1 and TRBJ2-1): KAGVTQTPRYLIKTRGQQVTLSCSPISGHRSVSWYQQTPGQGLQFLFEYFSETQRNKGNFPGRFSGRQFSNSRSEMNVSTLELGDSALYLCASSGWTSGSGYNEQFFGPGTRLTVL.

V and J are TRBV13 and TRBJ2-6, with 7 bases lining up with TRBD1. V trimming: 4 bases; J trimming: 0 bases; junction bases outside the gene matches: 6. Germline loops: CDR1 PRHDT, CDR2 FYEKMQ (reference sequence). The CDR3 contains 17 residues. The CDR3 DNA reads TGTGCCAGCAGCTCATCACAGGGGTCCTCTGGGGCCAACGTCCTGACTTTC. This translates into CASSSSQGSSGANVLTF.

The gene calls are TRBV4-3 and TRBJ1-2; 7 bases match TRBD1. Germline CDR1 reads LGHNA; CDR2 reads YSLEER. The CDR3 covers 14 residues. Trimming removed 4 bases from V and 5 bases from J; junction bases left unmatched: 7. The CDR3 is CASSPMTGSYGYTF. The CDR3 DNA reads TGCGCCAGCAGCCCGATGACAGGGTCATATGGCTACACCTTC.

The chain uses TRBV7-2 and TRBJ1-5; D perhaps matches TRBD1 (6 bases). This CDR3 region has 18 residues. The germline V and J ends were trimmed by 5 bases and 9 bases, with 29 bases remaining between them. Germline CDR1 is SGHTA and CDR2 is FQGNSA. CDR3 sequence: CASSERGEGRDPYRPQHF. Here the CDR3 DNA reads TGTGCCAGCAGCGAGAGGGGGGAAGGCCGGGATCCGTATCGGCCCCAGCATTTT.

The chain joins TRBV28 to TRBJ1-3, with D possibly matching TRBD1 (5 bases). CDR3 length: 20 residues. V was shortened by 4 bases and J by 3 bases, with 28 bases between the two germline ends. Per the germline V gene, CDR1 is MDHEN and CDR2 is SYDVKM. This chain's CDR3 is CASSSNPSTSGTASGNTIYF. As DNA, the CDR3 is TGTGCCAGCAGTTCCAACCCATCTACTTCCGGGACCGCGAGTGGAAACACCATATATTTT.

J is TRBJ2-7 and V is TRBV5-6, with TRBD2 matching 10 bases. Losses at the gene ends were 4 bases for V and 2 bases for J; bases not matched to a gene: 12. Germline assignment: CDR1 SGHDT and CDR2 YYEEEE. There are 17 residues in the CDR3. The CDR3: CASSHTLAGGRTYEQYF. The CDR3 DNA reads TGTGCCAGCAGCCATACCTTAGCGGGAGGAAGGACCTACGAGCAGTACTTC.

The rearrangement links TRBV28 to TRBJ2-1; D is unclear. The germline V gene has CDR1 MDHEN and CDR2 SYDVKM. Trimming shortened V by 4 bases and J by 12 bases, and 7 bases separated the two germline ends. The CDR3 has 10 amino acids. CDR3: CASSSTTQFF. CDR3 DNA sequence: TGTGCCAGCAGTTCCACTACGCAGTTCTTC.

The chain has TRBV28 and TRBJ2-6; D not resolved. This CDR3 spans 17 amino acids. Germline CDR1 and CDR2: MDHEN and SYDVKM. Between the trimmed V and J ends, which lost 4 bases and 1 base, there was a span of 14 bases. CDR3 DNA: TGTGCCAGCAGTTCTACTGCAGGCCGATCTGGGGCCAACGTCCTGACTTTC. It is translated as CASSSTAGRSGANVLTF.

The chain employs TRBV4-1 and TRBJ2-1, with 9 bases lining up with TRBD2. Per the germline V gene, CDR1 is MGHRA and CDR2 is YSYEKL. The CDR3 contains 16 residues. Trimming removed 3 bases from V and 5 bases from J; junction bases left unmatched: 8. The CDR3 DNA is TGCGCCAGCAGCCACGGCCCGGGACTAGCAAACAATGAGCAGTTCTTC. Encoded protein: CASSHGPGLANNEQFF.

The chain uses TRBV2 and TRBJ2-1; weak D call: TRBD2 (7 bases). This CDR3 contains 13 residues. The V gene lost 7 bases and the J gene lost 3 bases, with 10 bases spanning the gap. Germline V gene data show CDR1 as SNHLY and CDR2 as FYNNEI. The CDR3: CASKAGHYNEQFF. Here the CDR3 DNA reads TGTGCCAGCAAAGCGGGACACTACAATGAGCAGTTCTTC.

The genes are TRBV7-3 and TRBJ2-7, with no clear D. Germline CDR1 SGHTA, CDR2 FQGTGA. V shed 2 bases and J shed 1 base, with 6 bases lying between them. The CDR3 consists of 13 residues. The CDR3 region is CASSLALSYEQYF. DNA for the CDR3: TGTGCCAGCAGCTTAGCTTTGTCCTACGAGCAGTACTTC.

This chain joins TRBV20-1 and TRBJ2-7, with D hard to call. Germline loops: CDR1 DFQATT, CDR2 SNEGSKA (reference sequence). The CDR3 is made up of 9 amino acids. The ends were cut back, 3 bases at V and 6 bases at J, with 3 bases in the middle. This CDR3 is CSASSEQYF. The CDR3 region has the DNA TGCAGTGCTAGCAGCGAGCAGTACTTC.

The chain employs TRBV15 and TRBJ1-1; a weak D match, TRBD1 (5 bases). V was shortened by 0 bases and J by 14 bases, with 19 bases between the two germline ends. Germline V gene data show CDR1 as LNHNV and CDR2 as YYDKDF (reference sequence). The CDR3 totals 14 residues. CDR3 bases: TGTGCCACCAGCAGAGATCGGGGGTCCCAGGAGGACTTCTTT. It yields the protein CATSRDRGSQEDFF. Full variable domain (remainder filled in from reference TRBV15 and TRBJ1-1): DAMVIQNPRYQVTQFGKPVTLSCSQTLNHNVMYWYQQKSSQAPKLLFHYYDKDFNNEADTPDNFQSRRPNTSFCFLDIRSPGLGDTAMYLCATSRDRGSQEDFFGQGTRLTVV.